This T cell receptor beta chain was documented in a study of shared clonotypes between healthy human individuals (dated by TCRdb to the early 2020s). In the study overall: The cohort included three men and a couple of women between 18 and 49 years of age. Per donor, three plates each were used for CD4 naive and CD4 memory, two for CD8 naive, and one for CD8 memory. Blood TCR repertoires of roughly five healthy adults were deeply sequenced to estimate repertoire size and the extent of clonotype sharing between individuals. To increase sequencing depth and limit assay-specific biases, TCR repertoire library preparation and sequencing were carried out by different laboratories using diverse techniques. Leukapheresis yielded between about 0.94 and 9.5 billion PBMCs per donor. The study at large found these results: Sampling was limited to blood, and TCR repertoires in tissue likely differ from TCR repertoires in blood. The genetic and exposure-history diversity represented was limited by the small number of donors. Based on pairwise subsampling, the degree of clonotype sharing among donors was expected to be affected by sequencing depth. Approximately 4.8% of naive CD4, 3.5% of naive CD8, 2.3% of memory CD4, and over 0.35% of memory CD8 clonotypes were shared across four donors. Naive subsets generally had larger estimated clonotype richness than memory subsets. Incomplete sequencing was indicated by rarefaction of sorted-subset datasets, despite the large sequencing depth. Higher generation probabilities were observed for clonotypes shared by all four sorted-subset donors than for non-shared clonotypes.

The donors were healthy, HIV-negative adults with no recently reported acute infections or vaccinations. Every donor was a Caucasian adult residing in Nashville, Tennessee, USA. CD4+ T cells were enriched by magnetic negative selection, after which naive cells were positively selected on CD45RA and the negative fraction was taken as the memory subset. Blood was collected by leukapheresis, and PBMCs were isolated by Ficoll-Histopaque density gradient centrifugation and then cryopreserved in liquid nitrogen vapor phase. Analytical flow cytometry was used to check the purity and quantity of every magnetically sorted T cell population. Genomic DNA was isolated from each sorted fraction and quantified by UV absorbance on a Nanodrop 2000c. About this clone itself: Its antigen remains undetermined. Base qualities are not recorded, but no much larger clone differs from it by a single base.

Using the deep immunoSEQ assay, multiplex PCR amplified TCR CDR3 regions from genomic DNA. Extracted genomic DNA from each cell subset was spread evenly across all wells of several immunoSEQ 96-well plates, with each plate serving as a replicate. For sorted subsets, each replicate PCR was loaded with around 220 ng genomic DNA, equivalent to about 33,000 T cell genomes. The purified libraries were quantified using a Qubit 3.0 fluorometer, sized with a Bioanalyzer 2100, and then quantified again using the KAPA Library Quantification kit. Every immunoSEQ 96-well plate was sequenced on a dedicated single-read 150-cycle Illumina NextSeq 550 flow cell. For the original study's pipeline: Because the immunoSEQ output included only junctional sequences and no quality scores, the filtering could not be the same as the filtering used for full-length reads. To assign V/J genes and CDR3, sequences were annotated using PyIR, a Python wrapper for IgBLAST v1.9, with IMGT germline references. Any read was removed if the V/J assignment was weak (E-value above 1e-6), the CDR3 was missing, or the read contained stop codons, out-of-frame junctions, or ambiguous translated residues. V3J clonotypes were defined by identical inferred V gene, J gene, and CDR3 amino acid sequence. Percentage overlap between repertoires was calculated by dividing the number of shared unique clonotypes by the size of the smaller repertoire. Three approaches were used to assess repertoire richness: RTK rarefaction, the Chao1 estimator, and Recon v2.1 estimates of unobserved clonotypes. Generation probabilities for all TCRbeta clonotypes obtained by the gDNA method from a handful of donors were computed using OLGA. The immuneACCESS repertoire file appears here via TCRdb, limited to in-frame rearrangements. These files lack a portion of the clones; in checked studies, under half of the deficit traces to unresolved V genes, and the cause of the others is not known. V, J and clone size were drawn from that table, and D and trimming were deduced from the DNA. The sample table holds millions of clones, of which 85% to 95% were seen once. Roughly 0.36% of the sample comes from the top ten.

Sequenced input: naive CD4+ T cells from PBMCs. Interpreted using the paper, the cell subset or site label stands for: CD45RA+ positively selected. The clonotype was recovered from a man aged 18 to 30 in good health. Some clones in this sample may be carry-over from other donors' samples.

The bases are TGTGCCAGCAGCTTAGTTTACCAGGGGGACTACAATGAGCAGTTCTTC. Its product reads: CASSLVYQGDYNEQFF. The V and J segments used are TRBV7-9 and TRBJ2-1, and 7 junctional nucleotides match TRBD1. Inclusive of the bounding cysteine and phenylalanine, the CDR3 is 16 residues long. Of all the DNA, just the CDR3 is kept, 48 bases in frame from base 1. The germline V gene (reference sequence) provides CDR1 SEHNR and CDR2 FQNEAQ. Germline trimming: 1 base from V, 3 bases from J; junction bases outside gene matches: 6.